This passage covers 31 T cell receptor beta chains from one sample sequenced in a study of blood T cells in healthy people across ages. Next came a second PCR, run for 7 to 11 cycles, which used a sample-barcoded 5' primer along with a J-beta primer mix. MiXCR was run by TCRdb on the 5' RACE reads, yielding one entry per CDR3 protein. The table includes 950,000 to 1,200,000 distinct CDR3 sequences, 30% to 40% detected once. The sample was blood. Receptors originate from a man aged 18 to 29 in good health.

This clonotype was detected a few times. The V and J genes are TRBV6-6 and TRBJ2-1, with 8 bases that match TRBD1. The CDR3 has 13 amino acids. Germline V lookup: CDR1 MNHNY, CDR2 SVGAGI (reference sequence). V trimming: 6 bases; J trimming: 6 bases; junction bases outside the gene matches: 4. CDR3 amino acids: CASRDRAFNEQFF. As DNA, the CDR3 is TGTGCCAGCAGGGACAGGGCTTTCAATGAGCAGTTCTTC.

The chain recombines TRBV27 with TRBJ2-3; TRBD2 is a possible D gene (6 bases). V shed 2 bases and J shed 4 bases, with 13 bases lying between them. This CDR3 spans 15 amino acids. Germline CDR1 and CDR2: MNHEY and SMNVEV (reference sequence). CDR3 sequence reads: CASSLGGRLSDTQYF. CDR3 nucleotide sequence: TGTGCCAGCAGTTTAGGAGGGCGGCTCTCAGATACGCAGTATTTT.

A few counts support this clonotype. DNA of the CDR3: TGTGCCAGCAGTTTGGACATGGACCGCTACAATGAGCAGTACTTC. Translating it yields CASSLDMDRYNEQYF. The rearrangement links TRBV12-3 or TRBV12-4 to TRBJ2-7; D might be TRBD1 (5 bases). V was shortened by 3 bases and J by 7 bases, with 19 bases between the two germline ends. The CDR3 sequence is 15 residues long.

This clonotype occurred once. The chain carries TRBV6-5 and TRBJ2-1; a possible D gene is TRBD2 (6 bases). The V and J ends lost 0 bases and 4 bases respectively, with 13 bases between them. Germline V gene data show CDR1 as MNHEY and CDR2 as SVGAGI. The CDR3 is 16 residues long. The CDR3 DNA reads as TGTGCCAGCAGTTACTCGAGTGGAGGGGTTTACAATGAGCAGTTCTTC. Its protein is CASSYSSGGVYNEQFF.

The CDR3 sequence: CASSFEGTRYNEQFF. The CDR3 bases are TGTGCCAGCAGTTTCGAGGGAACTCGGTACAATGAGCAGTTCTTC. The rearrangement joins TRBV12-3 or TRBV12-4 to TRBJ2-1; maybe TRBD2 (5 bases). CDR3 size: 15 residues. V dropped 3 bases and J dropped 4 bases, with 13 bases sitting between them.

V is TRBV9 and J is TRBJ1-2, with D possibly matching TRBD1 (6 bases). The germline V and J ends were trimmed by 0 bases and 6 bases, with 18 bases remaining between them. This CDR3 comprises 16 residues. CDR1 is SGDLS and CDR2 is YYNGEE in the germline V gene. This chain's CDR3 is CASSVARTPRGDGYTF. The CDR3 DNA is TGTGCCAGCAGCGTAGCTCGAACGCCAAGGGGGGATGGCTACACCTTC.

This clonotype was found many times. V and J are TRBV29-1 and TRBJ2-7; tentative D call: TRBD1 (5 bases). The ends were cut back, 5 bases at V and 4 bases at J, with 9 bases in the middle. Germline V lookup: CDR1 SQVTM, CDR2 ANQGSEA. This CDR3 is built from 11 residues. CDR3 bases: TGCAGCGTTCGGACACATTACGAGCAGTACTTC. Residues: CSVRTHYEQYF.

Worth noting for this clonotype: A much larger clone is a single base away; this may be a read error. The chain is built from TRBV5-1 and TRBJ2-1; 9 nucleotides line up with TRBD1. The better agreement between TRBJ2-7 and the DNA end casts doubt on the J call. CDR3 length: 15 residues. CDR1 is SGHRS and CDR2 is YFSETQ in the germline V gene. The CDR3 is CASSWDRARYNEQYF. In DNA form, the CDR3 reads TGCGCCAGCAGCTGGGACAGGGCGCGCTACAATGAGCAGTACTTC.

This clonotype was observed a single time. The V call is TRBV7-9, the J call TRBJ2-3, with D unclear. Deletions cut 4 bases from V and 0 bases from J, with 11 bases between. The CDR3 is made up of 15 amino acids. The germline gives CDR1 SEHNR, CDR2 FQNEAQ (reference sequence). This chain's CDR3 is CASSSHQTSTDTQYF. The CDR3 coding sequence is TGTGCCAGCAGCTCCCACCAGACTAGCACAGATACGCAGTATTTT.

This clonotype was counted only a few times. The gene calls are TRBV27 and TRBJ1-2; the D is unclear. The CDR3 length is 15 residues. V was clipped by 3 bases and J by 1 base, with 12 bases between them. Germline V gives CDR1 MNHEY, CDR2 SMNVEV (reference sequence). The DNA of the CDR3 is TGTGCCAGCAGTTTCCTAGGAGAGGATAACTATGGCTACACCTTC. It encodes CASSFLGEDNYGYTF.

CDR3 sequence reads: CASSYRDSTYGYTF. CDR3 sequence (DNA): TGTGCCAGCAGTTACCGGGACAGCACCTATGGCTACACCTTC. The V call is TRBV6-5, the J call TRBJ1-2; 7 bases agree with TRBD1. CDR3 size: 14 residues. Germline lookup yields CDR1 MNHEY and CDR2 SVGAGI. Trimming removed 2 bases from V and 4 bases from J; junction bases left unmatched: 4.

Of note for this clonotype: The junction differs from germline at one of its ends, possibly a read error. The chain recombines TRBV9 with TRBJ2-1; D may correspond to TRBD1 or TRBD2 (6 bases each). This CDR3 region has 13 residues. CDR1 is SGDLS and CDR2 is YYNGEE in the germline V gene. CDR3 in DNA: TGTGCCAGCAATAACGGCGGGGACAATGGGCAGTTCTTC. This gives the protein CASNNGGDNGQFF.

This clonotype was detected only once. The J gene is TRBJ2-1, the V gene TRBV6-6, with 9 bases that match TRBD1. Germline V gene lookup returns CDR1 MNHNY and CDR2 SVGAGI (reference sequence). The CDR3 runs to 12 residues. V shed 5 bases and J 15 bases; nucleotides not matched to a gene: 8. CDR3: CASSPQAGQGFF. CDR3 DNA sequence: TGTGCCAGCAGTCCCCAGGCGGGACAGGGGTTCTTC.

The rearrangement links TRBV11-2 to TRBJ2-1; either TRBD1 or TRBD2 may supply D (6 bases each). Germline V gene lookup returns CDR1 SGHAT and CDR2 FQNNGV. The CDR3 contains 13 residues. The V end was cut by 1 base, the J end by 10 bases, with 11 bases between. The CDR3 DNA reads as TGTGCCAGCAGCTTAGGGGGGGCGTCGGAGCAGTTCTTC. It yields the protein CASSLGGASEQFF.

This clonotype showed up just a few times. The V and J genes are TRBV29-1 and TRBJ1-2; D is perhaps TRBD1 (5 bases). V shed 3 bases and J shed 8 bases, with 10 bases lying between them. Germline V gene lookup returns CDR1 SQVTM and CDR2 ANQGSEA. This CDR3 has 11 residues. The CDR3 DNA is TGCAGCGTTGAGGGGCCCTGGGGCTACACCTTC. Encoded protein: CSVEGPWGYTF.

The chain employs TRBV20-1 and TRBJ2-3; D possibly corresponds to TRBD1 (5 bases). V lost 1 base and J lost 5, with 13 bases in between. The CDR3 covers 14 residues. Germline CDR1 reads DFQATT; CDR2 reads SNEGSKA (reference sequence). CDR3 DNA: TGCAGTGCTAGAGTGAACAGGCTGGGAGATACGCAGTATTTT. It is translated as CSARVNRLGDTQYF.

The genes are TRBV7-9 and TRBJ1-1; a weak D match, TRBD1 (6 bases). There are 15 residues in the CDR3. The germline V gene has CDR1 SEHNR and CDR2 FQNEAQ (reference sequence). Trimming stripped 1 base from V and 5 bases from J, with 14 bases between. CDR3 amino acids: CASSLDGGVTTEAFF. The CDR3 coding sequence is TGTGCCAGCAGCTTAGACGGGGGCGTCACAACTGAAGCTTTCTTT.

This chain joins TRBV19 and TRBJ1-2; D ambiguous. This CDR3 is 13 amino acids long. From germline, CDR1 is LNHDA and CDR2 SQIVND (reference sequence). The V gene lost 0 bases and the J gene lost 4 bases, with 6 bases spanning the gap. CDR3 residues: CASSIDSIYGYTF. Here the CDR3 DNA reads TGTGCCAGTAGTATAGACAGCATCTATGGCTACACCTTC.

The rearrangement uses TRBV6-5 and TRBJ2-4, with 7 bases aligning to TRBD1. CDR3 length: 15 amino acids. Germline CDR1 reads MNHEY; CDR2 reads SVGAGI. The V segment lost 6 bases and the J segment 15 bases; nucleotides outside the gene matches: 20. The CDR3 nucleotides are TGTGCCAGCAGCTATAGGACAGGAAATTCCTACGAGCGGTACTTC. Amino acids: CASSYRTGNSYERYF.

This clonotype was seen only a few times. This chain uses TRBV6-2 or TRBV6-3 with TRBJ1-1; a possible D gene is TRBD1 (5 bases). Trimming pared 4 bases from V and 0 bases from J, leaving 9 bases between. CDR1 and CDR2 (germline): MNHEY, SVGEGT. The CDR3 is 14 residues long. The CDR3 spells CASSSTVMNTEAFF. The CDR3 region has the DNA TGTGCCAGCAGTTCGACAGTCATGAACACTGAAGCTTTCTTT.

This chain connects TRBV27 to TRBJ1-2; D ambiguous. This CDR3 contains 12 residues. V was clipped by 8 bases and J by 3 bases, with 10 bases between them. Per the germline V gene, CDR1 is MNHEY and CDR2 is SMNVEV (reference sequence). CDR3 in DNA: TGTGCCAGCCGGACGGAGGACTATGGCTACACCTTC. Residues: CASRTEDYGYTF.

This clonotype has only one observation. The rearrangement links TRBV19 to TRBJ1-2, with TRBD1 identical over 7 bases. Germline loops: CDR1 LNHDA, CDR2 SQIVND (reference sequence). V was pared by 7 bases and J by 0 bases, with 8 bases of the junction left unmatched. The CDR3 length is 15 residues. The CDR3 loop reads CASNTGATTNYGYTF. CDR3 coding DNA: TGTGCCAGTAATACAGGGGCCACTACTAACTATGGCTACACCTTC.

As to this clonotype: At one of its ends the junction is not consistent with the germline gene, which may arise from a read error. The chain combines TRBV4-3 with TRBJ1-4; TRBD1 might be the D (5 bases). The CDR3 totals 15 residues. The germline V gene encodes CDR1 LGHNA and CDR2 YSLEER. The CDR3 coding sequence is TGCGCCGGCAGCCAAGATTTGGGGGACGGTGAAAAACTGTTTTTT. Translated: CAGSQDLGDGEKLFF.

On this clonotype: A junction boundary mismatches the germline segment, possibly from a read error. The CDR3 DNA reads TGTTCCAGCAGCCAACAGACAGGCTACAATGAGCAGTTCTTC. Translated, it gives CSSSQQTGYNEQFF. The V and J genes are TRBV7-9 and TRBJ2-1; maybe TRBD1 (6 bases). CDR1 is SEHNR, CDR2 FQNEAQ, per germline (reference sequence). This CDR3 is built from 14 residues.

This clonotype was detected only a few times. The rearrangement joins TRBV7-2 to TRBJ2-7, with TRBD1 matching 8 bases. The CDR3 has 18 amino acids. CDR1 SGHTA and CDR2 FQGNSA come from the germline V gene. Unmatched junction bases numbered 18, after V lost 2 bases and J lost 6 bases. CDR3 sequence (DNA): TGTGCCAGCAGCTTAAGCCCGGTTGTCCCAGGGGGCGCGATCGAGCAGTACTTC. Translation: CASSLSPVVPGGAIEQYF.

The V gene is TRBV24-1, the J gene TRBJ2-3; 9 bases map to TRBD2. CDR1 is KGHDR and CDR2 is SFDVKD in the germline V gene. Unmatched junction bases numbered 8, after V lost 0 bases and J lost 5 bases. The CDR3 totals 17 residues. CDR3 coding DNA: TGTGCCACCAGTGATTTGCAGGTGCGGGGGGGCGGAGATACGCAGTATTTT. It codes for CATSDLQVRGGGDTQYF.

This chain links TRBV20-1 with TRBJ2-2; unclear D gene. Germline lookup yields CDR1 DFQATT and CDR2 SNEGSKA (reference sequence). Trimming took 4 bases from V and 6 from J, leaving 15 bases between them. The CDR3 spans 14 residues. CDR3 DNA sequence: TGCAGTGCTAAGGGCCCCTACGGACCCGGGGAGCTGTTTTTT. Its protein product is CSAKGPYGPGELFF.

This chain joins TRBV10-3 and TRBJ1-4; possibly TRBD1 for D (6 bases). V was clipped by 0 bases and J by 8 bases, with 13 bases between them. The CDR3 consists of 15 residues. The V gene's germline CDR1 is ENHRY and CDR2 SYGVKD. CDR3 in DNA: TGTGCCATCAGTGAGTCTGCGGCAGGGGACGAAAAACTGTTTTTT. Amino acids: CAISESAAGDEKLFF.

As regards this clonotype: A much more abundant neighbour one base away suggests this may be a read error. The gene calls are TRBV12-3 or TRBV12-4 and TRBJ2-7, with TRBD1 matching 7 bases. CDR3 length equals 13 residues. CDR3 amino acids: CVSRGGSYNEQYF. CDR3 nucleotide sequence: TGTGTATCACGAGGGGGCTCGTACAATGAGCAGTACTTC.

In this sample, this clonotype turned up a few times. V and J are TRBV29-1 and TRBJ2-1, with 10 bases that match TRBD1. Germline V gene sequence: CDR1 SQVTM, CDR2 ANQGSEA. J was trimmed by 5 bases and V by 7 bases; bases with no gene match: 5. The CDR3 consists of 13 residues. CDR3 region: CSGGQGLNNEQFF. The DNA of the CDR3 is TGCAGCGGGGGACAGGGGTTGAACAATGAGCAGTTCTTC.

The CDR3 DNA follows: TGTGCCTGGAGTGTACAGGAAAATTCACCCCTCCACTTT. It yields the protein CAWSVQENSPLHF. The rearrangement joins TRBV30 to TRBJ1-6, with TRBD1 as a possible D gene (5 bases). This CDR3 is 13 amino acids long. Germline assignment: CDR1 GTSNPN and CDR2 SVGIG (reference sequence). V shed 0 bases and J shed 7 bases, with 7 bases lying between them.